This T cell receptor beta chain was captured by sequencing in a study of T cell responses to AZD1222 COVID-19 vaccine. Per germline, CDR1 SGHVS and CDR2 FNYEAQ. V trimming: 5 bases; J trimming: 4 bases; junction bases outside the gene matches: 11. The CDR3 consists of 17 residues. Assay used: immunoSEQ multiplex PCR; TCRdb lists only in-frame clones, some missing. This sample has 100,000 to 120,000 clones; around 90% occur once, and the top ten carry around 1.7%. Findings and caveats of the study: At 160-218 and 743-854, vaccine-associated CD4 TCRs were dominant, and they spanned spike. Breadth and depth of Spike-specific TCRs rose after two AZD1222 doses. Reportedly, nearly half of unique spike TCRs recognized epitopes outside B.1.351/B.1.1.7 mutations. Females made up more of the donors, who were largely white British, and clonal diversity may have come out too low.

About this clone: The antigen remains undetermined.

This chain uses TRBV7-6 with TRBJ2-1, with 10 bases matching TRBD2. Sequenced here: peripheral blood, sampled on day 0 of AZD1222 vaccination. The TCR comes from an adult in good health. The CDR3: CASSRTPGTSEYNEQFF. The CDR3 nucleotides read TGTGCCAGCAGCAGAACGCCCGGGACTAGCGAGTACAATGAGCAGTTCTTC. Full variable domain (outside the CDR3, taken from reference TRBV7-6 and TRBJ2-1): GAGVSQSPRYKVTKRGQDVALRCDPISGHVSLYWYRQALGQGPEFLTYFNYEAQQDKSGLPNDRFSAERPEGSISTLTIQRTEQRDSAMYRCASSRTPGTSEYNEQFFGPGTRLTVL.